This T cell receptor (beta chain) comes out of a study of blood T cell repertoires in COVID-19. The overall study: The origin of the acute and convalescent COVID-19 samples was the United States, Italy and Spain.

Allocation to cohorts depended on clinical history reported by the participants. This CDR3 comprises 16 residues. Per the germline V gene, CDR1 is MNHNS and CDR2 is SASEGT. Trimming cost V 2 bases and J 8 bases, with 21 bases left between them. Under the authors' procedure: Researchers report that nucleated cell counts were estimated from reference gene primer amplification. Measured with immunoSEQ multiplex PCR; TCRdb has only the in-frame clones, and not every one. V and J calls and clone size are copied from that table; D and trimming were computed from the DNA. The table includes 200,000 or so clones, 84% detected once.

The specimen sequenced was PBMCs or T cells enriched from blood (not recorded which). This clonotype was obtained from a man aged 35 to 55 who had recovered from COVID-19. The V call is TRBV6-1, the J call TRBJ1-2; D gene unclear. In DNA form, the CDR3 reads TGTGCCAGCAGTGAATATCCTAGGGCGGGAATAGGCGGCTACACCTTC. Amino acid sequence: CASSEYPRAGIGGYTF.